The 20 T cell receptor beta chains below all came from one sample that was sequenced in a study of cytomegalovirus exposure and HLA in healthy donors. Vbeta (60) and Jbeta (13) primers were used in the PCR. Sequenced by immunoSEQ multiplex PCR; TCRdb stores in-frame clones only, minus some. The sample has 95,000 or so clones, 81% seen once. The material sequenced was PBMCs. The source is a woman aged 70-85 years in good health and CMV-seropositive.

Comment on this clone: The junction departs from the called germline gene at one end, perhaps through a read error. The J gene is TRBJ1-2, the V gene TRBV6-6; 8 bases are shared with TRBD1. Germline loops: CDR1 MNHNY, CDR2 SVGAGI (reference sequence). This CDR3 region has 15 residues. The CDR3 reads CASSTRTGLGYGYSF. The CDR3 nucleotides read TGTGCCAGCAGTACCAGGACAGGGCTTGGGTATGGCTACTCCTTC.

The chain employs TRBV29-1 and TRBJ2-3; tentative D call: TRBD1 (6 bases). Trimming removed 4 bases at V and 4 bases at J, with 12 bases between. Germline CDR1 reads SQVTM; CDR2 reads ANQGSEA. CDR3 length equals 13 residues. CDR3 coding DNA: TGCAGCGTTGGCGATGGGGGCCCAGATACGCAGTATTTT. It is translated as CSVGDGGPDTQYF.

This chain joins TRBV7-2 and TRBJ1-5; 7 bases are shared with TRBD1. Trimming at V came to 1 base and at J to 1 base, leaving 4 bases not matched to a gene. The CDR3 length is 16 residues. Germline V gives CDR1 SGHTA, CDR2 FQGNSA. CDR3 in amino acids: CASSLVGGGSNQPQHF. CDR3 DNA sequence: TGTGCCAGCAGCTTAGTAGGGGGCGGAAGCAATCAGCCCCAGCATTTT.

J is TRBJ2-1 and V is TRBV9; the match to TRBD2 covers 9 bases. J lost 5 bases, V lost 4 bases, and 7 bases had no gene match. The CDR3 covers 15 residues. Germline V gene lookup returns CDR1 SGDLS and CDR2 YYNGEE. The CDR3 DNA follows: TGTGCCAGCAGCTTAGCGGGAGAGGTACACAATGAGCAGTTCTTC. Protein product: CASSLAGEVHNEQFF.

J is TRBJ1-2 and V is TRBV6-1; the D gene is possibly TRBD1 (5 bases). The germline V and J ends were trimmed by 4 bases and 5 bases, with 14 bases remaining between them. This CDR3 spans 14 amino acids. Germline CDR1 reads MNHNS; CDR2 reads SASEGT. This CDR3 is CASSATWGEYGYTF. The CDR3 bases are TGTGCCAGCAGTGCGACATGGGGCGAATATGGCTACACCTTC.

This rearrangement joins TRBV5-5 to TRBJ1-6; D remains unclear. The CDR3 consists of 16 residues. Germline V gene data show CDR1 as SGHKS and CDR2 as YYEKEE (reference sequence). The V end lost 4 bases, the J end lost 6 bases, and 17 bases lay between the germline ends. The CDR3 spells CASSPEGRALNSPLHF. The CDR3 region has the DNA TGTGCCAGCAGCCCCGAAGGGAGGGCGCTTAATTCACCCCTCCACTTT.

This chain joins TRBV19 and TRBJ2-7, with D perhaps TRBD1 (6 bases). The germline V and J ends were trimmed by 4 bases and 2 bases, with 12 bases remaining between them. Germline V CDR1 and CDR2: LNHDA, SQIVND (reference sequence). The CDR3 contains 14 residues. This CDR3 is CASSRTTGPYEQYF. In DNA, the CDR3 is TGTGCCAGTAGTAGGACGACAGGTCCCTACGAGCAGTACTTC.

This clone has a single count. The chain uses TRBV30 and TRBJ1-2; 7 bases are shared with TRBD1. In germline, CDR1 is GTSNPN, CDR2 SVGIG (reference sequence). The J segment lost 0 bases and the V segment lost 8 bases, leaving 6 bases of the junction unmatched. The CDR3 length is 13 residues. The CDR3, as DNA: TGTGCCCAGACCACAGGGGCTAACTATGGCTACACCTTC. This sequence encodes CAQTTGANYGYTF.

The chain uses TRBV9 and TRBJ2-7; no clear D gene. In germline, CDR1 is SGDLS, CDR2 YYNGEE. V lost 5 bases, J lost 6 bases, and 15 bases lay in between. CDR3 length: 13 amino acids. As DNA, the CDR3 is TGTGCCAGCAGTCAATCTCAGGTGGGCGAGCAGTACTTC. It encodes CASSQSQVGEQYF.

This clone is a singleton in its sample. The chain couples TRBV19 to TRBJ2-3; D is possibly TRBD2 (6 bases). Trimming pared 5 bases from V and 3 bases from J, leaving 15 bases between. There are 15 residues in the CDR3. Germline CDR1 and CDR2: LNHDA and SQIVND (reference sequence). In DNA form, the CDR3 reads TGTGCCAGTAGTCCGGCCGGGACTCGGACAGATACGCAGTATTTT. Its protein product is CASSPAGTRTDTQYF.

This clone was seen a single time. The J gene is TRBJ2-5, the V gene TRBV5-1, with 14 bases matching TRBD2. Germline CDR1 is SGHRS and CDR2 is YFSETQ. Losses at the gene ends were 0 bases for V and 5 bases for J; bases not matched to a gene: 0. This CDR3 region has 15 residues. This CDR3 reads CASSLGTSGRETQYF. DNA for the CDR3: TGCGCCAGCAGCTTGGGGACTAGCGGGAGGGAGACCCAGTACTTC. Combining the CDR3 with reference TRBV5-1 and TRBJ2-5 gives the whole variable domain KAGVTQTPRYLIKTRGQQVTLSCSPISGHRSVSWYQQTPGQGLQFLFEYFSETQRNKGNFPGRFSGRQFSNSRSEMNVSTLELGDSALYLCASSLGTSGRETQYFGPGTRLLVL.

This clone was detected only a few times. This chain joins TRBV9 and TRBJ1-4, with 8 positions matching TRBD1. This CDR3 contains 17 residues. Germline-derived CDR1 and CDR2 are SGDLS and YYNGEE. Trimming cost V 0 bases and J 6 bases; bases outside gene matches: 10. As DNA, the CDR3 is TGTGCCAGCAGCGTAGCTCAGACAGGGGAAGGCGATGAAAAACTGTTTTTT. It codes for CASSVAQTGEGDEKLFF.

The chain links TRBV30 to TRBJ2-3, with D tentatively TRBD2 (6 bases). Trimming removed 1 base at V and 0 bases at J, with 14 bases between. The germline gives CDR1 GTSNPN, CDR2 SVGIG (reference sequence). The CDR3 loop spans 16 amino acids. CDR3 in amino acids: CAWSGSPGLSTDTQYF. In nucleotides, the CDR3 is TGTGCCTGGAGTGGATCACCGGGACTGAGCACAGATACGCAGTATTTT.

Only a few counts were recorded for this clone. DNA for the CDR3: TGTGCCAGCAGGGTTACCTCAGGGGCGAACTACGAGCAGTACTTC. Translated: CASRVTSGANYEQYF. V gene TRBV5-4 combines with J gene TRBJ2-7; possible D gene TRBD1, 6 bases. The CDR3 runs 15 residues. The ends were cut back, 5 bases at V and 3 bases at J, with 18 bases in the middle. Germline V gives CDR1 SGHNT, CDR2 YYREEE (reference sequence). The full variable domain, in which reference TRBV5-4 and TRBJ2-7 provide the parts outside the CDR3, is ETGVTQSPTHLIKTRGQQVTLRCSSQSGHNTVSWYQQALGQGPQFIFQYYREEENGRGNFPPRFSGLQFPNYSSELNVNALELDDSALYLCASRVTSGANYEQYFGPGTRLTVT.

The chain has TRBV10-3 and TRBJ2-2, with D maybe TRBD2 (5 bases). The CDR3 totals 14 residues. Trimming removed 6 bases from V and 1 base from J, with 9 bases in between. Looked up from germline, CDR1 is ENHRY and CDR2 is SYGVKD. As DNA, the CDR3 is TGTGCCATCAGGGGCGAGGGGAACACCGGGGAGCTGTTTTTT. Translated, it gives CAIRGEGNTGELFF.

The rearrangement links TRBV5-1 to TRBJ2-3; 11 bases match TRBD2. The CDR3 sequence is 16 residues long. V dropped 0 bases and J dropped 6; count of bases not matched to a gene: 6. Germline CDR1 and CDR2: SGHRS and YFSETQ. The DNA for the CDR3 is TGCGCCAGCAGCTTGGCCCCACTAGCGGGAGCGGATACGCAGTATTTT. The encoded protein is CASSLAPLAGADTQYF.

The V gene is TRBV19, the J gene TRBJ2-2, with D perhaps matching TRBD1 (5 bases). There are 17 residues in the CDR3. Trimming pared 2 bases from V and 1 base from J, leaving 14 bases between. Looked up from germline, CDR1 is LNHDA and CDR2 is SQIVND (reference sequence). The CDR3 sequence is CASSIMSFGQNTGELFF. The CDR3 nucleotides read TGTGCCAGTAGTATAATGTCTTTTGGACAGAACACCGGGGAGCTGTTTTTT.

The chain combines TRBV27 with TRBJ2-1, with TRBD1 matching over 11 bases. Germline CDR1 MNHEY, CDR2 SMNVEV (reference sequence). Trimming took 1 base from V and 9 from J; bases not matched to a gene: 5. The CDR3 is 15 residues long. Written as DNA, the CDR3 is TGTGCCAGCAGTTTATGGACAGGGGGCGTTGGTGAGCAGTTCTTC. Its protein product is CASSLWTGGVGEQFF.

V usage is TRBV4-1 and J usage is TRBJ2-5; D possibly corresponds to TRBD1 (6 bases). The J call may be mistaken, given a closer DNA end match to TRBJ2-7. Germline CDR1 reads MGHRA; CDR2 reads YSYEKL. The CDR3 loop spans 14 amino acids. The CDR3 region is CASSQSQGSYEQYF. The CDR3 coding sequence is TGCGCCAGCAGCCAATCACAGGGCTCCTACGAGCAGTACTTC.

The V gene is TRBV28, the J gene TRBJ2-5; maybe TRBD1 (6 bases). The J call is doubtful: the DNA matches TRBJ2-7 better. Germline V lookup: CDR1 MDHEN, CDR2 SYDVKM. This CDR3 contains 13 residues. CDR3: CASSLDRFHEQYF. The CDR3 nucleotides read TGTGCCAGCAGTTTAGACAGGTTTCACGAGCAGTACTTC.